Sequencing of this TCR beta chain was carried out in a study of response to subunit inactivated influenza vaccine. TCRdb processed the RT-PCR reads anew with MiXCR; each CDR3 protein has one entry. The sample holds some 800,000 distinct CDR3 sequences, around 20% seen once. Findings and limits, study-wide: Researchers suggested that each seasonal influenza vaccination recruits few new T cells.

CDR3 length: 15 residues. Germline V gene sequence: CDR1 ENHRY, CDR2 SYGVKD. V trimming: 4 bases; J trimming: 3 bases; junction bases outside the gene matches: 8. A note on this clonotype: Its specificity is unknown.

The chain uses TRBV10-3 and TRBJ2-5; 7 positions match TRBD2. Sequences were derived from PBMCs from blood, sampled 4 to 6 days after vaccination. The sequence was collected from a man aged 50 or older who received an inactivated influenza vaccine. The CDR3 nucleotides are TGTGCCATCAGTGTGTCTAGCGGAAGGAAAGAGACCCAGTACTTC. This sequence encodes CAISVSSGRKETQYF.